The clone carrying this T cell receptor beta chain has more than one count but fewer than ten. A junction end diverges from the germline sequence, so it may reflect a read error. Libraries for TCR beta were made by quantitative 5'-RACE with molecular barcodes. TCRdb called the 5' RACE reads again in MiXCR, with one record for every CDR3 protein. The table lists 150,000 or so distinct CDR3 sequences, about 16% of them singletons. These data originate in a study of CD8 T cells in ankylosing spondylitis. The CDR3 has 16 residues. CDR1 and CDR2 from the germline V gene are DFQATT and SNEGSKA (reference sequence).

This TCR derives from a male donor with ankylosing spondylitis or in good health (not recorded which). Input material: blood, either unsorted or a sorted T cell fraction (not recorded which). This chain uses TRBV20-1 with TRBJ2-1, with TRBD2 identical over 7 bases. The CDR3 loop reads CCARDGPGRGYNEQFF. The CDR3 nucleotides are TGCTGTGCTAGAGATGGTCCGGGGAGGGGCTACAATGAGCAGTTCTTC.